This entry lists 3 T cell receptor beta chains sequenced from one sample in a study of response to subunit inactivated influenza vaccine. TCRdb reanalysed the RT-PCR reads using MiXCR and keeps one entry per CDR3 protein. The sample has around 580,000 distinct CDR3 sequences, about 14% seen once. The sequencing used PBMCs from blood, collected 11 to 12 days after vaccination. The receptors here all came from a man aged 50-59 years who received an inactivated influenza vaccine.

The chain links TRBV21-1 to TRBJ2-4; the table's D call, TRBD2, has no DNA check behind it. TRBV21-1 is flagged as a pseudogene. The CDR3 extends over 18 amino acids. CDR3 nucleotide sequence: TGTGCCAGCAGCAAGTTGGGCCTCAGAGAACTAGCCAAAAACATTCAGTACTTC. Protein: CASSKLGLRELAKNIQYF.

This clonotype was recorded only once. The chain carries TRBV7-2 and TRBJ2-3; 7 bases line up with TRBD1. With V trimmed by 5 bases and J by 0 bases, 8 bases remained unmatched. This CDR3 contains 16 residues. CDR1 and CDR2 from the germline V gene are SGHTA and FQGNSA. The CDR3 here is CASSPQWTGSTDTQYF. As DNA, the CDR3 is TGTGCCAGCAGCCCTCAATGGACAGGCAGCACAGATACGCAGTATTTT.

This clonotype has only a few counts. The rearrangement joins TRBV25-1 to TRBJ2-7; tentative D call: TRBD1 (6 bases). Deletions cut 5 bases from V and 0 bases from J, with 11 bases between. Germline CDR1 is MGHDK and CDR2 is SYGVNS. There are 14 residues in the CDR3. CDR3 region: CASSQGSLSYEQYF. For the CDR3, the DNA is TGTGCCAGCAGTCAGGGGAGCCTCTCCTACGAGCAGTACTTC.